Listed below are T cell receptor beta chains from one sample, sequenced in a study of siplizumab effects on memory and regulatory T cells. The antigens these receptors bind are not known. Method: immunoSEQ multiplex PCR; TCRdb's copy keeps in-frame clones and lacks some. The table lists approximately 20,000 clones, 44% of them singletons. The specimen sequenced was CFSE-low (dividing) CD4+ T cells sorted from an allogeneic mixed lymphocyte reaction. Receptor source: a human donor in good health; the cells came from an allogeneic mixed lymphocyte reaction. Some clones in this sample may be carry-over from other donors' samples. CDR3s include the opening cysteine and the closing phenylalanine or tryptophan. Fields, in order: J gene, clone size, V gene, D gene, CDR3 length, CDR3 DNA, CDR3 protein. The D gene is left open where the match is weak. Size values are once, few and many counts, or a class for expanded clones, and some rows have none.

J: TRBJ2-5
size: -
V: TRBV7-9
D: -
length: 14
DNA: TGTGCCAGCAGCTTAAGAGTATCAAAAGAGACCCAGTACTTC
CDR3: CASSLRVSKETQYF

J: TRBJ1-1
size: once
V: TRBV5-6
D: -
length: 15
DNA: TGTGCCAGCAGCTTACTCCCCCGGGGACATAGTGAAGCTTTCTTT
CDR3: CASSLLPRGHSEAFF

J: TRBJ1-1
size: -
V: TRBV5-1
D: TRBD1
length: 16
DNA: TGCGCCAGCAGACCGACAGGGGGTGTTCCGAACACTGAAGCTTTCTTT
CDR3: CASRPTGGVPNTEAFF

J: TRBJ2-7
size: -
V: TRBV6-1
D: TRBD2
length: 15
DNA: TGTGCCAGCAGGTGGTACCGGGAGGGCAATTACGAGCAGTACTTC
CDR3: CASRWYREGNYEQYF

J: TRBJ2-3
size: -
V: TRBV4-2
D: TRBD2
length: 17
DNA: TGTGCCAGCAGCCGAGAGACTAGCGGGGGAGTCACAGATACGCAGTATTTT
CDR3: CASSRETSGGVTDTQYF

J: TRBJ2-1
size: many
V: TRBV5-6
D: -
length: 17
DNA: TGTGCCAGCAGCTTAGTCGGCGGAATAAGCTCCTACAATGAGCAGTTCTTC
CDR3: CASSLVGGISSYNEQFF

J: TRBJ1-2
size: large
V: TRBV2
D: -
length: 12
DNA: TGTGCCAGCAGTGGCAGGGACTATGGCTACACCTTC
CDR3: CASSGRDYGYTF

J: TRBJ2-5
size: -
V: TRBV5-5
D: TRBD1
length: 16
DNA: TGTGCCAGCAGCCCATACGACAGGGGGGTATGGGAGACCCAGTACTTC
CDR3: CASSPYDRGVWETQYF

J: TRBJ2-7
size: few
V: TRBV6-5
D: -
length: 15
DNA: TGTGCCAGCAGTTCTCAACAGACGTCTAGCTACGAGCAGTACTTC
CDR3: CASSSQQTSSYEQYF

J: TRBJ1-2
size: medium-sized
V: TRBV2
D: -
length: 12
DNA: TGTGCCAGCAGTGGTCGGGAATATGGCTACACCTTC
CDR3: CASSGREYGYTF

J: TRBJ2-1
size: -
V: TRBV7-6
D: TRBD1
length: 15
DNA: TGTGCCAGCAGTTCACAGGGGTCCCCGCTCAATGAGCAGTTCTTC
CDR3: CASSSQGSPLNEQFF

J: TRBJ2-7
size: -
V: TRBV5-8
D: -
length: 11
DNA: TGTGCCAGCAGCTTAGGAACAAGGAATTACTTC
CDR3: CASSLGTRNYF

J: TRBJ2-3
size: few
V: TRBV4-2
D: TRBD2
length: 16
DNA: TGTGCCAGCAGCAACCAGTTGGCGGGGGAGTCAGATACGCAGTATTTT
CDR3: CASSNQLAGESDTQYF

J: TRBJ1-6
size: medium-sized
V: TRBV19
D: TRBD1
length: 14
DNA: TGTGCCGCCCAAGACAGGGGAGGCAATTCACCCCTCCACTTT
CDR3: CAAQDRGGNSPLHF

J: TRBJ2-3
size: few
V: TRBV25-1
D: -
length: 11
DNA: TGTGCCAGCACCTTCACAGATACGCAGTATTTT
CDR3: CASTFTDTQYF

J: TRBJ1-1
size: few
V: TRBV7-2
D: -
length: 14
DNA: TGTGCCAGCAGCTACAGGTCGGCGAACACTGAAGCTTTCTTT
CDR3: CASSYRSANTEAFF